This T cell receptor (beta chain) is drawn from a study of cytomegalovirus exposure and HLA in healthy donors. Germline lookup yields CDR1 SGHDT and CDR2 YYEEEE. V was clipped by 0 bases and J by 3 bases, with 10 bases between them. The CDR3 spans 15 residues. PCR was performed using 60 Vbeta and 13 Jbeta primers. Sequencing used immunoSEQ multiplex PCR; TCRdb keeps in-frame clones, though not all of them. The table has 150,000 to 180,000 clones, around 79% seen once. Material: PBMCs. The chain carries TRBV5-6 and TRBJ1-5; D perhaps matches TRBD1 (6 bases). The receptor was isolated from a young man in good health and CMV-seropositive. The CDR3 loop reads CASSLGDRTNQPQHF. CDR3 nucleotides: TGTGCCAGCAGCTTGGGAGACAGGACCAATCAGCCCCAGCATTTT.